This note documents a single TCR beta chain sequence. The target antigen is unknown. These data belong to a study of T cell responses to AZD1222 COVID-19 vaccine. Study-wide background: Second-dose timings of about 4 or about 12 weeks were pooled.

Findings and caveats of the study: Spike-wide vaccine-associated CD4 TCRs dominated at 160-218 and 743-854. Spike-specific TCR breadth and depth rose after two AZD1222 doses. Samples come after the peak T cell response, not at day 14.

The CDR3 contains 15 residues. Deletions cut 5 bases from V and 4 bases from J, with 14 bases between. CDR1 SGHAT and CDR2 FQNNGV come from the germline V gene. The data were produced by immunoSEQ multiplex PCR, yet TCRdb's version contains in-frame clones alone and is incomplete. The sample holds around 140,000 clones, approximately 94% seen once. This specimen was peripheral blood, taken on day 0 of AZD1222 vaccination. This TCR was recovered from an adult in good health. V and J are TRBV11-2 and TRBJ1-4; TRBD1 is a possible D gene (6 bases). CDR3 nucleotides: TGTGCCAGCAGCCTCGGACAGCTTATTAATGAAAAACTGTTTTTT. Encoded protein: CASSLGQLINEKLFF. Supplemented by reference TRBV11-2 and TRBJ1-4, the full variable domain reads EAGVAQSPRYKIIEKRQSVAFWCNPISGHATLYWYQQILGQGPKLLIQFQNNGVVDDSQLPKDRFSAERLKGVDSTLKIQPAKLEDSAVYLCASSLGQLINEKLFFGSGTQLSVL.